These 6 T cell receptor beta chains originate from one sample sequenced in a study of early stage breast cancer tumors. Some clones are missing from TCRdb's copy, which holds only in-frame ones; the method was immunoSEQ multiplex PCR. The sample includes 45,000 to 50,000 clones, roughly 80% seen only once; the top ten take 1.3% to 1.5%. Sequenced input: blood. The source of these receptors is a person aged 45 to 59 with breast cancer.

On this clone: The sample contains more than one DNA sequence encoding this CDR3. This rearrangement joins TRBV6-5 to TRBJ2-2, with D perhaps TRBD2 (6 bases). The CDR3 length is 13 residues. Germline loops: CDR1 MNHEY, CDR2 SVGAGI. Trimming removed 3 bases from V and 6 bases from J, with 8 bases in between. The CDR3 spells CASSYGGSGELFF. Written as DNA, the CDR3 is TGTGCCAGCAGTTATGGGGGGTCCGGGGAGCTGTTTTTT.

As DNA, the CDR3 is TGTGCCAGCAGCAACCATCCCGCCGGGGAGACCCAGTACTTC. Translating it yields CASSNHPAGETQYF. The chain uses TRBV11-2 and TRBJ2-5; D gene unclear. Germline values: CDR1 SGHAT, CDR2 FQNNGV. Trimming cost V 5 bases and J 5 bases, with 15 bases left between them. The CDR3 is 14 amino acids.

The CDR3 sequence: CASKNPGNTIYF. The CDR3 DNA is TGTGCCAGCAAGAACCCTGGAAACACCATATATTTT. The chain recombines TRBV6-1 with TRBJ1-3; the D is unclear. Per the germline V gene, CDR1 is MNHNS and CDR2 is SASEGT. The CDR3 contains 12 residues. The germline V and J ends were trimmed by 7 bases and 2 bases, with 6 bases remaining between them.

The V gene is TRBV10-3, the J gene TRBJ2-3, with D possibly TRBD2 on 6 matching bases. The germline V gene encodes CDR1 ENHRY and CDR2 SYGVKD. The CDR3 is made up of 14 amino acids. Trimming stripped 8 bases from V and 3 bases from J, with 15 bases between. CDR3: CAIGGTPQTDTQYF. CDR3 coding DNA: TGTGCCATCGGCGGGACCCCCCAGACAGATACGCAGTATTTT.

The CDR3 loop reads CASSVGEGPGELFF. CDR3 DNA: TGTGCCAGCAGCGTAGGGGAGGGGCCCGGGGAGCTGTTTTTT. The gene calls are TRBV9 and TRBJ2-2; TRBD2 aligns across 7 bases. The CDR3 is 14 amino acids. CDR1 and CDR2 from the germline V gene are SGDLS and YYNGEE. The trim removed 0 bases at V and 6 bases at J, leaving 2 bases unmatched.

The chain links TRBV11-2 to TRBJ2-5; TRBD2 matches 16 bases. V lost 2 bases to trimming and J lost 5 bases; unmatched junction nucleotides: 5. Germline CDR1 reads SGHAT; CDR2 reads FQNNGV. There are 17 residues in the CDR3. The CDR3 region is CASSLWGLAGGRETQYF. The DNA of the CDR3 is TGTGCCAGCAGCTTATGGGGACTAGCGGGGGGGCGGGAGACCCAGTACTTC.